This is a list of T cell receptor beta chains from one sample in a study of cytomegalovirus exposure and HLA in healthy donors. Profiled with immunoSEQ multiplex PCR; TCRdb holds only in-frame clones, not every one. Of around 64,000 clones listed, approximately 58% were seen once; the top ten hold more than 2.5%. Sequencing input: PBMCs. All receptors come from a woman aged 50 to 65 in good health and CMV-seronegative. Both conserved end residues are part of each CDR3. D genes are given only for firm matches. Clone size is not always given. Where it is, it says once, few, many or a class for expanded clones.

size	D	V	J	CDR3	DNA
once	TRBD2	TRBV25-1	TRBJ2-1	CARVAGGGSYNEQFF	TGTGCCCGGGTAGCGGGAGGTGGCTCCTACAATGAGCAGTTCTTC
-	TRBD1	TRBV28	TRBJ1-5	CASSPTGGWQPQHF	TGTGCCAGCAGCCCTACAGGGGGCTGGCAGCCCCAGCATTTT
-	TRBD1	TRBV28	TRBJ1-2	CASLRTGVTLRGYTF	TGTGCCAGCCTTAGGACAGGGGTTACGTTGCGCGGCTACACCTTC
-	TRBD1	TRBV5-4	TRBJ1-5	CASSNAGQGNQPQHF	TGTGCCAGCAGCAACGCAGGACAGGGGAATCAGCCCCAGCATTTT
-	-	TRBV19	TRBJ1-2	CASSIVGGDYGYTF	TGTGCCAGTAGTATAGTTGGGGGGGACTATGGCTACACCTTC
-	-	TRBV7-2	TRBJ2-1	CASSLAAALANEQFF	TGTGCCAGCAGCTTAGCAGCGGCCCTAGCCAATGAGCAGTTCTTC
-	-	TRBV4-2	TRBJ1-1	CASSQVFTGNTEAFF	TGTGCCAGCAGCCAAGTGTTCACGGGGAACACTGAAGCTTTCTTT
-	-	TRBV5-6	TRBJ1-3	CASSLTGSAGGNTIYF	TGTGCCAGCAGCTTGACAGGCTCGGCGGGGGGAAACACCATATATTTT
-	TRBD1	TRBV5-8	TRBJ2-4	CASSLDRDSENIQYF	TGTGCCAGCAGCTTGGACAGGGACAGCGAAAACATTCAGTACTTC
-	TRBD2	TRBV5-4	TRBJ2-3	CASSLVRGEGTDTQYF	TGTGCCAGCAGCTTGGTACGGGGGGAGGGCACAGATACGCAGTATTTT
-	TRBD1	TRBV10-3	TRBJ1-2	CATTGQAVYGYTF	TGTGCCACAACGGGACAGGCGGTGTATGGCTACACCTTC
-	-	TRBV6-5	TRBJ1-3	CASRPLGAAGNTIYF	TGTGCCAGCAGACCCCTGGGGGCGGCTGGAAACACCATATATTTT
-	TRBD1	TRBV7-9	TRBJ1-2	CASSLGQNNYGYTF	TGTGCCAGCAGCTTGGGACAGAATAACTATGGCTACACCTTC
-	-	TRBV11-3	TRBJ2-5	CASSLGGQLQETQYF	TGTGCCAGCAGCTTAGGCGGACAGCTCCAAGAGACCCAGTACTTC
few	-	TRBV4-3	TRBJ2-2	CASSQDVWTVNTGELFF	TGCGCCAGCAGCCAAGACGTTTGGACAGTCAACACCGGGGAGCTGTTTTTT
-	TRBD1	TRBV6-5	TRBJ1-5	CASSKTGGIQPQHF	TGTGCCAGCAGCAAGACAGGGGGCATTCAGCCCCAGCATTTT
few	-	TRBV28	TRBJ1-2	CASSLGNYGYTF	TGTGCCAGCAGCCTAGGCAATTATGGCTACACCTTC
-	TRBD1	TRBV5-1	TRBJ1-2	CASSPSPGQGPWGYGYTF	TGCGCCAGCAGCCCGTCTCCCGGACAGGGGCCTTGGGGCTATGGCTACACCTTC
few	-	TRBV29-1	TRBJ2-1	CSGSRGSSYNEQFF	TGCAGCGGCAGCCGGGGTAGCTCCTACAATGAGCAGTTCTTC
-	TRBD2	TRBV29-1	TRBJ2-7	CSVVPLAGAYEQYF	TGCAGCGTTGTCCCCCTAGCGGGAGCCTACGAGCAGTACTTC
-	-	TRBV28	TRBJ2-7	CASSPAGFTYEQYF	TGTGCCAGCAGTCCTGCTGGCTTCACCTACGAGCAGTACTTC
few	TRBD1	TRBV4-3	TRBJ1-5	CASSQDLGTVGQPQHF	TGCGCCAGCAGCCAAGACCTCGGGACAGTCGGTCAGCCCCAGCATTTT
-	TRBD2	TRBV5-1	TRBJ2-3	CASSLADSTDTQYF	TGCGCCAGCAGCCTAGCGGATAGCACAGATACGCAGTATTTT
-	TRBD2	TRBV5-4	TRBJ2-5	CASSLDGSGRVQYF	TGTGCCAGCAGCTTGGATGGTAGCGGGAGGGTCCAGTACTTC
-	-	TRBV5-4	TRBJ1-2	CASSLDNLYGYTF	TGTGCCAGCAGCTTGGACAATCTCTATGGCTACACCTTC
-	-	TRBV19	TRBJ1-1	CASSLAGMRDPEAFF	TGTGCCAGTAGCCTCGCCGGTATGAGGGATCCCGAAGCTTTCTTT
-	TRBD1	TRBV4-1	TRBJ2-2	CASSLRGGANTGELFF	TGCGCCAGCAGCCTAAGAGGGGGCGCGAACACCGGGGAGCTGTTTTTT
few	TRBD1	TRBV2	TRBJ1-5	CASSARGQGNQPQHF	TGTGCCAGCAGTGCTCGGGGACAGGGGAATCAGCCCCAGCATTTT
-	-	TRBV9	TRBJ1-5	CASSPHARSEDQPQHF	TGTGCCAGCAGCCCCCACGCGCGGTCAGAGGATCAGCCCCAGCATTTT
-	-	TRBV28	TRBJ2-7	CASSLIPGEQYF	TGTGCCAGCAGTTTAATACCGGGGGAGCAGTACTTC
-	TRBD1	TRBV5-6	TRBJ2-3	CASSSLPWDRGTDTQYF	TGTGCCAGCAGCTCGCTCCCTTGGGACAGGGGGACAGATACGCAGTATTTT
once	-	TRBV19	TRBJ1-2	CASSIFGYRFGYTF	TGTGCCAGTAGTATCTTTGGTTACCGGTTTGGCTACACCTTC
-	TRBD2	TRBV27	TRBJ2-4	CASSLPDSGTNYVWAKNIQYF	TGTGCCAGCAGTTTACCCGATAGCGGGACCAATTACGTTTGGGCCAAAAACATTCAGTACTTC
-	TRBD1	TRBV5-4	TRBJ1-1	CASRARDRYTEAFF	TGTGCCAGCAGGGCCCGGGACAGGTACACTGAAGCTTTCTTT
once	TRBD1	TRBV6-5	TRBJ1-5	CASGSTGGPQPQHF	TGTGCCAGCGGCAGTACAGGGGGCCCTCAGCCCCAGCATTTT
many	TRBD1	TRBV7-2	TRBJ1-2	CASSLARDRSFYGYTF	TGTGCCAGCAGCTTAGCGAGGGACAGGTCGTTCTATGGCTACACCTTC
-	-	TRBV29-1	TRBJ2-1	CSVDPGGDEQFF	TGCAGCGTTGATCCCGGGGGTGATGAGCAGTTCTTC
-	-	TRBV4-1	TRBJ2-2	CASSLMMGRVLADTGELFF	TGCGCCAGCAGCCTCATGATGGGTCGCGTTTTAGCGGACACCGGGGAGCTGTTTTTT
-	-	TRBV2	TRBJ2-5	CASSDLGRETQYF	TGTGCCAGCAGTGATCTAGGTCGAGAGACCCAGTACTTC
-	TRBD1	TRBV5-6	TRBJ1-2	CASSLPGTGSYGYTF	TGTGCCAGCAGCCTACCCGGGACAGGTTCTTATGGCTACACCTTC
-	-	TRBV5-1	TRBJ2-1	CASSVAFYNEQFF	TGCGCCAGCAGCGTAGCCTTCTACAATGAGCAGTTCTTC
-	-	TRBV18	TRBJ1-3	CASSPEQYSGNTIYF	TGTGCCAGCTCACCGGAGCAGTACTCTGGAAACACCATATATTTT
-	-	TRBV30	TRBJ1-2	CAWSVQGLGGYTF	TGTGCCTGGTCGGTCCAGGGTTTAGGTGGCTACACCTTC